Detailed here is one T cell receptor beta chain. These data are taken from a study of blood T cell repertoires in COVID-19. In the original workflow: Amplification of reference gene primers was used by the study to estimate nucleated cell counts. Assay used: immunoSEQ multiplex PCR; TCRdb lists only in-frame clones, some missing. V, J and clone size derive from that table, while D and trimming were established from the DNA sequence. The sample contains roughly 180,000 clones, about 85% of which appear only once. The specimen sequenced was peripheral blood. The receptor was derived from a woman aged 50 to 65 with COVID-19, enrolled during active disease.

The CDR3, as DNA: TGTGCCAGCAGCCCCGGGACAGTCTATGGCTACACCTTC. As protein: CASSPGTVYGYTF. The chain has TRBV12-3 or TRBV12-4 and TRBJ1-2; 7 bases map to TRBD1. CDR3 size: 13 residues. V lost 6 bases and J lost 4; bases outside the gene matches: 5.